These T cell receptor beta chains were read from a single sample in a study of a mutant IDH1 vaccine in newly diagnosed glioma. The antigens for these receptors are not known. Measured with immunoSEQ multiplex PCR; TCRdb has only the in-frame clones, and not every one. The data hold 110,000 or so clones, with roughly 88% observed a single time. Sample: PBMCs, taken from a glioma patient whose treatment included an IDH1 peptide vaccine. These receptors all stem from a woman in her forties or fifties with glioma. CDR3s include the opening cysteine and the closing phenylalanine or tryptophan. D genes are given only for firm matches. Expanded clones get a size class; other rows say once, few or many, or leave the size out.

cdr3_aa cdr3_nt d_call clone_size j_call v_call
CASSLEQVTYEQYF TGTGCCAGCAGCTTAGAGCAGGTTACCTACGAGCAGTACTTC NA once TRBJ2-7 TRBV7-9
CASSLGQGVHSPLHF TGCGCCAGCAGCTTGGGACAGGGGGTACATTCACCCCTCCACTTT TRBD1 NA TRBJ1-6 TRBV5-1
CASRRPLLVYEQYF TGTGCCAGCAGGCGACCGCTACTAGTCTACGAGCAGTACTTC NA NA TRBJ2-7 TRBV28
CASGTSWGTEAFF TGTGCCAGCGGAACCTCCTGGGGTACTGAAGCTTTCTTT NA once TRBJ1-1 TRBV9
CASSLAGSAGSSYNSPLHF TGTGCCAGCAGCTTAGCCGGTTCGGCGGGCAGCTCCTATAATTCACCCCTCCACTTT NA NA TRBJ1-6 TRBV7-8
CASSYAGTGYEQYF TGTGCCAGCAGCTATGCGGGGACAGGCTACGAGCAGTACTTC TRBD1 NA TRBJ2-7 TRBV7-3
CAISGPGTTEAFF TGTGCCATCAGTGGTCCGGGGACCACTGAAGCTTTCTTT NA few TRBJ1-1 TRBV10-3
CASSLSTGPSYTF TGTGCCAGCAGCTTAAGTACGGGGCCAAGCTACACCTTC NA NA TRBJ1-2 TRBV11-2
CASSFGDSTDTQYF TGCGCCAGCAGCTTTGGGGACTCCACAGATACGCAGTATTTT NA NA TRBJ2-3 TRBV5-1
CASSEIGVSSYEQYF TGTGCCAGCAGTGAGATAGGGGTTAGCTCCTACGAGCAGTACTTC NA NA TRBJ2-7 TRBV2
CASTRAYSGGAFF TGTGCCAGCACCCGAGCTTACAGCGGCGGAGCTTTCTTT NA NA TRBJ1-1 TRBV28
CAIKGGGLGYEQYF TGTGCCATCAAGGGAGGCGGTTTGGGCTACGAGCAGTACTTC NA NA TRBJ2-7 TRBV10-3
CASSLLLHHNEQFF TGTGCCAGCAGCTTACTACTACACCACAATGAGCAGTTCTTC NA NA TRBJ2-1 TRBV7-6
CASRDPGTDTQYF TGTGCCAGCCGGGACCCGGGGACAGATACGCAGTATTTT NA NA TRBJ2-3 TRBV6-5
CASSSDRDQPQHF TGTGCCAGCAGCTCGGACAGGGATCAGCCCCAGCATTTT TRBD1 NA TRBJ1-5 TRBV11-2
CASSQGRDQPQHF TGTGCCAGCTCACAGGGGAGGGATCAGCCCCAGCATTTT NA NA TRBJ1-5 TRBV18
CASSQDWQGGRNQYF TGCGCCAGCAGCCAAGACTGGCAGGGGGGGAGGAACCAGTACTTC NA NA TRBJ2-5 TRBV4-1
CASSLGLAGGPRSYEQYF TGCGCCAGCAGCTTGGGCCTAGCGGGAGGGCCGAGGAGCTACGAGCAGTACTTC TRBD2 NA TRBJ2-7 TRBV5-1